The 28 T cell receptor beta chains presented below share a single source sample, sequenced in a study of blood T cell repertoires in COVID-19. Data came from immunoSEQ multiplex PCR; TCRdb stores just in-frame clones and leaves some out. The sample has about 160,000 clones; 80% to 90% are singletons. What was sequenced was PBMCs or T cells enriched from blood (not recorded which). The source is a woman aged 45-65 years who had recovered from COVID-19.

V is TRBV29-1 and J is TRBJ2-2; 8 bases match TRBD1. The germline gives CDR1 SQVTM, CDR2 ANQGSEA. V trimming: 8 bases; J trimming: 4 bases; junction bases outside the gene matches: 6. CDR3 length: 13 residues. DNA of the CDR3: TGCAGCTCTTCGACAGGGGCCACCGGGGAGCTGTTTTTT. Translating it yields CSSSTGATGELFF.

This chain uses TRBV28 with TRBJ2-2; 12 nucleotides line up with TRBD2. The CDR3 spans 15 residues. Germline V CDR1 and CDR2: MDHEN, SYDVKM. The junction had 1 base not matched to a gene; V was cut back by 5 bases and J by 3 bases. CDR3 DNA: TGTGCCAGCAGTCCTAGCGGGAGGGACACCGGGGAGCTGTTTTTT. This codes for CASSPSGRDTGELFF. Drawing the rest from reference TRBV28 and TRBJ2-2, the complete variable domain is DVKVTQSSRYLVKRTGEKVFLECVQDMDHENMFWYRQDPGLGLRLIYFSYDVKMKEKGDIPEGYSVSREKKERFSLILESASTNQTSMYLCASSPSGRDTGELFFGEGSRLTVL.

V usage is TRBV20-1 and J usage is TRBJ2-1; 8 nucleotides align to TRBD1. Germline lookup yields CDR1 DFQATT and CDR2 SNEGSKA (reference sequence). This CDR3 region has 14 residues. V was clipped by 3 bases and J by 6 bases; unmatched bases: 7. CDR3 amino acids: CSASWQGAPNEQFF. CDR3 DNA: TGCAGTGCTAGTTGGCAGGGGGCGCCCAATGAGCAGTTCTTC.

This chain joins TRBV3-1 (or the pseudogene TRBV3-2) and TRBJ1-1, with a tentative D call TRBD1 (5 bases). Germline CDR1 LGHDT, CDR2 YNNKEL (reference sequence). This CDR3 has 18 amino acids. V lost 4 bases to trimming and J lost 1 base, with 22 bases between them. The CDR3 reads CASSPTKGKGYGNTEAFF. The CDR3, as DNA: TGTGCCAGCAGCCCCACTAAGGGGAAGGGCTATGGGAACACTGAAGCTTTCTTT.

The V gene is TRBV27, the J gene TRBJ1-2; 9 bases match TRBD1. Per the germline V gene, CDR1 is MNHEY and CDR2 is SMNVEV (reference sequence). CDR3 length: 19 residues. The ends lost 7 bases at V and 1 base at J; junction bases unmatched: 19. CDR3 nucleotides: TGTGCCAGCAAAATAGGGCCGGGACAGGGCGAAAAGGGTAACTATGGCTACACCTTC. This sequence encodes CASKIGPGQGEKGNYGYTF.

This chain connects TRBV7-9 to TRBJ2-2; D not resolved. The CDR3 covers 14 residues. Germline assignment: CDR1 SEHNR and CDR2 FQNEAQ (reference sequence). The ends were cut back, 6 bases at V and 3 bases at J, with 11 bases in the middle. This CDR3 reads CASRNLYYTGELFF. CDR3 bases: TGTGCCAGCAGGAACCTCTATTACACCGGGGAGCTGTTTTTT.

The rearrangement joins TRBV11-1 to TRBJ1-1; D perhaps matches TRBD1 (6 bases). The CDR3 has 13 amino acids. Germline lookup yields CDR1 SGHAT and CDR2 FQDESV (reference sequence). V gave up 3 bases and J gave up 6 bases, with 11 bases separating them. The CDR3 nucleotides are TGTGCCAGCAGCTTCGGGGGGGGCCCTGAAGCTTTCTTT. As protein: CASSFGGGPEAFF.

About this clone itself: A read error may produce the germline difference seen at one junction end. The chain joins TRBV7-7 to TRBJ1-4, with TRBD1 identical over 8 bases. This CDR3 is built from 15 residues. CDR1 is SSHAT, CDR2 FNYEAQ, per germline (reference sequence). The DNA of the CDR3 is TGTGCTAGCAGCTGGCCTCAGGACAGGGCGGGAAAACTGTTTTTT. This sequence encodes CASSWPQDRAGKLFF.

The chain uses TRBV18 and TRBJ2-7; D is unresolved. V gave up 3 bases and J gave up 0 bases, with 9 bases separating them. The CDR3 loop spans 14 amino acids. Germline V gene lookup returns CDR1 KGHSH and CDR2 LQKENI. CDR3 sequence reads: CASSPAALSYEQYF. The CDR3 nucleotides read TGTGCCAGCTCACCTGCGGCCCTCTCCTACGAGCAGTACTTC.

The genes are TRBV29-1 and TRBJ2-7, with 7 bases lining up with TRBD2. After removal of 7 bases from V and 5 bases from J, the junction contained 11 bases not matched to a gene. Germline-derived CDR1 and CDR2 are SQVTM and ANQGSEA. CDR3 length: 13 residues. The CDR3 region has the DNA TGCAGCGCGGCGCCGACTAGCCGAGACGAGCAGTACTTC. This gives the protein CSAAPTSRDEQYF.

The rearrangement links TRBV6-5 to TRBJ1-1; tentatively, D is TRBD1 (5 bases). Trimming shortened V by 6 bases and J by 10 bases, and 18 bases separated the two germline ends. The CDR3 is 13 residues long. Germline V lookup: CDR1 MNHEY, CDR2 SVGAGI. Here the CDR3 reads CASRLTTGSGAFF. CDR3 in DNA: TGTGCCAGCAGATTAACTACAGGTTCCGGAGCTTTCTTT.

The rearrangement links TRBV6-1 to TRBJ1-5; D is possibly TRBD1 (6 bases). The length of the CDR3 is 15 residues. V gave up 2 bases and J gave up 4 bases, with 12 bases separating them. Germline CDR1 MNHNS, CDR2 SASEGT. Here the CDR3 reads CASSENPGENQPQHF. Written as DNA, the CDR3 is TGTGCCAGCAGTGAAAACCCAGGGGAAAATCAGCCCCAGCATTTT.

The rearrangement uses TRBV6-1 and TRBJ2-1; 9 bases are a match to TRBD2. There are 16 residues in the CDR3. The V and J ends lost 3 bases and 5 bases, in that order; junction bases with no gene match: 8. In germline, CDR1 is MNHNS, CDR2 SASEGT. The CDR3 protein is CASSDSSGGVNNEQFF. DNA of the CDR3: TGTGCCAGCAGTGACAGTAGCGGGGGCGTCAACAATGAGCAGTTCTTC.

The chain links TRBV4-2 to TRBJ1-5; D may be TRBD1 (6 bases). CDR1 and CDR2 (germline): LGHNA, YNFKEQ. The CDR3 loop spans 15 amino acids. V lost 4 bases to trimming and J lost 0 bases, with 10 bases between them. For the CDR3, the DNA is TGTGCCAGCAGCCGACAGGATAATAGCAATCAGCCCCAGCATTTT. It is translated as CASSRQDNSNQPQHF.

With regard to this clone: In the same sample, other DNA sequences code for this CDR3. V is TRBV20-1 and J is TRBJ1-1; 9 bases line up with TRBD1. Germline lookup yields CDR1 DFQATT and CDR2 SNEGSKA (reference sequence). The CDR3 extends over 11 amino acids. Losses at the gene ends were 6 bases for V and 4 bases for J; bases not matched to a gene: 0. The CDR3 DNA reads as TGCAGTGCGGACAGGGGCACTGAAGCTTTCTTT. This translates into CSADRGTEAFF.

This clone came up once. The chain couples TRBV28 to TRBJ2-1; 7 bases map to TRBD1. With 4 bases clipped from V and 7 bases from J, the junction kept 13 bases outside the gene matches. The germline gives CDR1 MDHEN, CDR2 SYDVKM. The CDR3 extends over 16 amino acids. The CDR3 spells CASSSPGTKGANEQFF. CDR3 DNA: TGTGCCAGCAGTTCACCCGGGACAAAGGGGGCAAATGAGCAGTTCTTC.

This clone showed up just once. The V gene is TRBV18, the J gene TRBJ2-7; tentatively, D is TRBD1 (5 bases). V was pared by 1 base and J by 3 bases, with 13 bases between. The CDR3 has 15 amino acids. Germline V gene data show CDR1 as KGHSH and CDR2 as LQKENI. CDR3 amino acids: CASSPREGVGYEQYF. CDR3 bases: TGTGCCAGCTCACCACGGGAAGGGGTGGGCTACGAGCAGTACTTC.

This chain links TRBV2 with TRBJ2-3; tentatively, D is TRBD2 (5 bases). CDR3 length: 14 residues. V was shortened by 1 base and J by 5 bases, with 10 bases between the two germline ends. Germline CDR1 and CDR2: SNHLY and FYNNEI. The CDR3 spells CASSEGLALDTQYF. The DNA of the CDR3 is TGTGCCAGCAGTGAAGGGCTAGCCCTAGATACGCAGTATTTT.

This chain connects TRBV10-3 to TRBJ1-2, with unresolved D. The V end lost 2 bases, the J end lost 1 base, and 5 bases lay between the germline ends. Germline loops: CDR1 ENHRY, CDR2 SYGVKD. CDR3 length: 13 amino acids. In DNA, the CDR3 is TGTGCCATCAGTGAGGCGGATAACTATGGCTACACCTTC. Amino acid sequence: CAISEADNYGYTF.

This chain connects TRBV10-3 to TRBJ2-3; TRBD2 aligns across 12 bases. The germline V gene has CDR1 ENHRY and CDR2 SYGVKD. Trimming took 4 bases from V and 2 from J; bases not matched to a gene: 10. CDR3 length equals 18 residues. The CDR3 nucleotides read TGTGCCATCAGTGGCCGACTAGCGGGGGTTTCCTTCACAGATACGCAGTATTTT. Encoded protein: CAISGRLAGVSFTDTQYF.

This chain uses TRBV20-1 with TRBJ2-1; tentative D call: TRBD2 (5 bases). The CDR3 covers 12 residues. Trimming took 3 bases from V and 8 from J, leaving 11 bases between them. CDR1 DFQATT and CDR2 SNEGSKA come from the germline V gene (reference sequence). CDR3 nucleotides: TGCAGTGCTAGTCCGCGGGTCTATGAGCAGTTCTTC. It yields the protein CSASPRVYEQFF.

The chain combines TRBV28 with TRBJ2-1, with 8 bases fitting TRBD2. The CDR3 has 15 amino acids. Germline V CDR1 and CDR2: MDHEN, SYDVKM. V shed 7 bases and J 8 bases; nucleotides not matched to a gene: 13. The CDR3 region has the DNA TGTGCCAGCACGGGCGGGTGGCGGGAGGTATATGAGCAGTTCTTC. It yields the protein CASTGGWREVYEQFF.

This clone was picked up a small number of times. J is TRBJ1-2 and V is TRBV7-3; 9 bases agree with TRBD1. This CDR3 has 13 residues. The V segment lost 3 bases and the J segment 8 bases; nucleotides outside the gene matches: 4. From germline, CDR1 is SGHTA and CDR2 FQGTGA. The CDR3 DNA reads TGTGCCAGCAGCTTGGGACAGGGCCAGGGCTACACCTTC. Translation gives CASSLGQGQGYTF.

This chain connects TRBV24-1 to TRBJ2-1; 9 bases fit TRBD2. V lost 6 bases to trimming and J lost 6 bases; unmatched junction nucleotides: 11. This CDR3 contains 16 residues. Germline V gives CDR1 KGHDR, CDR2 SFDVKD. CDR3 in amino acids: CATSYTGTSLGNEQFF. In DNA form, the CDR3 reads TGTGCCACCAGTTACACCGGGACTAGCTTAGGCAATGAGCAGTTCTTC.

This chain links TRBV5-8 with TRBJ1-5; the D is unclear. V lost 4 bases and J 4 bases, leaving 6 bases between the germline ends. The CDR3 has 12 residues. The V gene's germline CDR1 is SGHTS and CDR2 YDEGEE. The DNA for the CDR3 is TGTGCCAGCAGCCGTTTTAATCAGCCCCAGCATTTT. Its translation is CASSRFNQPQHF.

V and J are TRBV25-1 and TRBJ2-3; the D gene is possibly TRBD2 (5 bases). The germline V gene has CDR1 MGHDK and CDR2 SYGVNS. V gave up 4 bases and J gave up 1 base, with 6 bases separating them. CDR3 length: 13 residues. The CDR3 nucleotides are TGTGCCAGCAGTGCGCGGGGCACAGATACGCAGTATTTT. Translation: CASSARGTDTQYF.

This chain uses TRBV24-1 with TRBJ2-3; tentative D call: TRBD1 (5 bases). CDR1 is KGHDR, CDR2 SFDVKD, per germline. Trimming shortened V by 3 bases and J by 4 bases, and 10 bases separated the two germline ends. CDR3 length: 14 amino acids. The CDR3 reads CATSDVQGADTQYF. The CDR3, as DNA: TGTGCCACCAGTGATGTTCAGGGCGCAGATACGCAGTATTTT.

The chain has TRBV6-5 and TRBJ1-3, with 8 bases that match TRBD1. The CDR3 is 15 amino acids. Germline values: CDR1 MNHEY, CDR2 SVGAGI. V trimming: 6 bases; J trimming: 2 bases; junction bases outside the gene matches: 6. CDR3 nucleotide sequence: TGTGCCAGCAGCTCCGACAGGGGTGCTGGAAACACCATATATTTT. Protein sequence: CASSSDRGAGNTIYF.